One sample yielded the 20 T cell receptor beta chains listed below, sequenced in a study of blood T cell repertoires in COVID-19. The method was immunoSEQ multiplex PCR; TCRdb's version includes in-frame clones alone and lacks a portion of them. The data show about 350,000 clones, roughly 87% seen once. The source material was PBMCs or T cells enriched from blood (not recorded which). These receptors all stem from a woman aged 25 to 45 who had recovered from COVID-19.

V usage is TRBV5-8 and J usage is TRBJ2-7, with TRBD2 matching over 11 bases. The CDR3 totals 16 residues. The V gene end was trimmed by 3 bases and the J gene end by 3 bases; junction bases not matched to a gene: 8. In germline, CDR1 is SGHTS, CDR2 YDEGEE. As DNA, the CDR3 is TGTGCCAGCAGCTCTGGCACGGGGACTAGCGGCTACGAGCAGTACTTC. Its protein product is CASSSGTGTSGYEQYF.

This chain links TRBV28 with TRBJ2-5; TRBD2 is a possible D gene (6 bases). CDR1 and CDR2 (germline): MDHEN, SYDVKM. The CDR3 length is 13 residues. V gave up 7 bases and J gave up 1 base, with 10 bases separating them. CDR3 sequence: CASIPGVQETQYF. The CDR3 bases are TGTGCCAGCATACCGGGGGTCCAAGAGACCCAGTACTTC.

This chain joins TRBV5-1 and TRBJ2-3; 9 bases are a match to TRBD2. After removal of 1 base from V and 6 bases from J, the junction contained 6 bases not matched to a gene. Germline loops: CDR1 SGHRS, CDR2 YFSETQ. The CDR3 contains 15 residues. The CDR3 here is CASSLSSGDRDTQYF. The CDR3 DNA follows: TGCGCCAGCAGCTTGTCTAGCGGGGACCGCGATACGCAGTATTTT.

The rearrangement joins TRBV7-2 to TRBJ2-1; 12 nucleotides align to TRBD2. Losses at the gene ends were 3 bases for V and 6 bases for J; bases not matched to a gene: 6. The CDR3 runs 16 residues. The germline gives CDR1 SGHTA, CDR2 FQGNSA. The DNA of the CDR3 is TGTGCCAGCAGCTTTAGTAGACTAGCGGGAGTCAATGAGCAGTTCTTC. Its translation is CASSFSRLAGVNEQFF.

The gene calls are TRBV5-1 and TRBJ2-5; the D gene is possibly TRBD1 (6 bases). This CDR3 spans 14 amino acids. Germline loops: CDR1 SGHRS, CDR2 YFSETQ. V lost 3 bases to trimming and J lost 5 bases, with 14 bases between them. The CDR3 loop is CASSYREIGETQYF. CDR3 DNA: TGCGCCAGCAGCTACAGGGAGATTGGGGAGACCCAGTACTTC. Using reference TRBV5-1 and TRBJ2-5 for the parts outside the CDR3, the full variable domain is KAGVTQTPRYLIKTRGQQVTLSCSPISGHRSVSWYQQTPGQGLQFLFEYFSETQRNKGNFPGRFSGRQFSNSRSEMNVSTLELGDSALYLCASSYREIGETQYFGPGTRLLVL.

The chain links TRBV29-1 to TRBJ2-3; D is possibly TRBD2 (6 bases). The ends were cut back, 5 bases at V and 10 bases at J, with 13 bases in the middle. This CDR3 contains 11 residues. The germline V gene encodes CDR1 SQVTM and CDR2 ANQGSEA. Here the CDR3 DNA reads TGCAGCGTTAAAGTCGGGGACTCGCAGTATTTT. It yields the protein CSVKVGDSQYF.

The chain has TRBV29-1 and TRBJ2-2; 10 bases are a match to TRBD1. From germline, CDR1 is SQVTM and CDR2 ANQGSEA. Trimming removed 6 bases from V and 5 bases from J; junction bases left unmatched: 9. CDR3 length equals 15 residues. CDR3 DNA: TGCAGCGTAGTCACTCCGGGACAGGGGACCGGGGAGCTGTTTTTT. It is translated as CSVVTPGQGTGELFF.

DNA for the CDR3: TGTGCCAGCAGCCTAGCGGACACCATATATTTT. Translating gives CASSLADTIYF. The genes are TRBV12-3 or TRBV12-4 and TRBJ1-3; unclear D gene. Between the trimmed V and J ends, which lost 6 bases and 8 bases, there was a span of 8 bases. The CDR3 runs 11 residues.

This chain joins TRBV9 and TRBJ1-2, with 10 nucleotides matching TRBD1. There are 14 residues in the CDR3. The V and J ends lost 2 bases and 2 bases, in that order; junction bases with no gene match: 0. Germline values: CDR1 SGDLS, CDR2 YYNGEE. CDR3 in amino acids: CASSVDRGNYGYTF. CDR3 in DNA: TGTGCCAGCAGCGTGGACAGGGGGAACTATGGCTACACCTTC.

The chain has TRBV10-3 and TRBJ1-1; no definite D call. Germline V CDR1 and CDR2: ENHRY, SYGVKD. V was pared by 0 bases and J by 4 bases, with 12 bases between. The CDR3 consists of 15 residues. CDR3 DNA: TGTGCCATCAGTGAGTCGTGGGGTCGGGGCACTGAAGCTTTCTTT. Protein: CAISESWGRGTEAFF.

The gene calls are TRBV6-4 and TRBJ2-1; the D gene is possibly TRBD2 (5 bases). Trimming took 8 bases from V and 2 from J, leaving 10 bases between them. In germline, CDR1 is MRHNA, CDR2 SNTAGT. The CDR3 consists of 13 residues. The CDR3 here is CASATGTYNEQFF. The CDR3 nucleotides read TGTGCCAGCGCGACGGGGACCTACAATGAGCAGTTCTTC.

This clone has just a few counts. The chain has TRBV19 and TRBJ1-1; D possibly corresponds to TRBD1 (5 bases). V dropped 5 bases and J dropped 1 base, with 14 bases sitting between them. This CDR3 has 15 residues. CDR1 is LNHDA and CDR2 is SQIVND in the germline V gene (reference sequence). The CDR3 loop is CASSPWGAGNTEAFF. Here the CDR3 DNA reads TGTGCCAGTAGTCCCTGGGGCGCAGGGAACACTGAAGCTTTCTTT. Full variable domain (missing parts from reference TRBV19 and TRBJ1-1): DGGITQSPKYLFRKEGQNVTLSCEQNLNHDAMYWYRQDPGQGLRLIYYSQIVNDFQKGDIAEGYSVSREKKESFPLTVTSAQKNPTAFYLCASSPWGAGNTEAFFGQGTRLTVV.

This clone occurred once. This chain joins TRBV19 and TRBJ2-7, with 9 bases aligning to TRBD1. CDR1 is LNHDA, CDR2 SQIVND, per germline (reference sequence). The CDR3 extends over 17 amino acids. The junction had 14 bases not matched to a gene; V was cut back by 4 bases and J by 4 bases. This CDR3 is CASSTSSGTGSRYEQYF. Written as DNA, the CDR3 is TGTGCCAGTAGTACCTCCTCCGGGACAGGGAGTAGGTACGAGCAGTACTTC.

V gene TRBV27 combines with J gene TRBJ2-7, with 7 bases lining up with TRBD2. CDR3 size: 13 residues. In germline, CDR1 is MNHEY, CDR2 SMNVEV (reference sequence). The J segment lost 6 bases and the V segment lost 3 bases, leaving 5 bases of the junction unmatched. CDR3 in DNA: TGTGCCAGCAGTTTGCTACGGGGGGTCGAGCAGTACTTC. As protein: CASSLLRGVEQYF.

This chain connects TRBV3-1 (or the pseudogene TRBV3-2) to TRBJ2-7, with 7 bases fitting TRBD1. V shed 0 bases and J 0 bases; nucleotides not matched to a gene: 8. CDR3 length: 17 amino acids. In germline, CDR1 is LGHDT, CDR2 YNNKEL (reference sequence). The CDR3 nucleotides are TGTGCCAGCAGCCAAGATCGGATGACAGGGATCTCCTACGAGCAGTACTTC. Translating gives CASSQDRMTGISYEQYF.

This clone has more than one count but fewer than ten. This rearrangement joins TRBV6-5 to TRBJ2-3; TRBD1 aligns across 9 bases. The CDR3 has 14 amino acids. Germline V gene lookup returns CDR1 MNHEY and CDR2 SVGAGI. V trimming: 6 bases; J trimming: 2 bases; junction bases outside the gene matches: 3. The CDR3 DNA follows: TGTGCCAGCAGCGGGACAGGGAACACAGATACGCAGTATTTT. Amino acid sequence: CASSGTGNTDTQYF.

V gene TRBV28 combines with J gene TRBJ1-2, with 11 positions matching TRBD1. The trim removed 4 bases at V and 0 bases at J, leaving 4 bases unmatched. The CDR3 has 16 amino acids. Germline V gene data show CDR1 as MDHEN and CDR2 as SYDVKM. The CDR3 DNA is TGTGCCAGCAGTTCCGGGACAGGGGGAACTAACTATGGCTACACCTTC. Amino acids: CASSSGTGGTNYGYTF.

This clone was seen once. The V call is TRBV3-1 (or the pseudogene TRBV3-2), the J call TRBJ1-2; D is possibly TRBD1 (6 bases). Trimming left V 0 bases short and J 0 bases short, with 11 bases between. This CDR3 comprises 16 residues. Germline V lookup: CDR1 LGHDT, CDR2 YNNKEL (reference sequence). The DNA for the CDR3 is TGTGCCAGCAGCCAAGATCAGGGGACGACTAACTATGGCTACACCTTC. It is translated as CASSQDQGTTNYGYTF.

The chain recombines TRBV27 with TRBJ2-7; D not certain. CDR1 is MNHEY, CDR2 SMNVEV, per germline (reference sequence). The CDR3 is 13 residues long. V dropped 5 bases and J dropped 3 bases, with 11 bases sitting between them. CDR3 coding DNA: TGTGCCAGCAGTGGCAATCGCGGCTACGAGCAGTACTTC. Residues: CASSGNRGYEQYF.

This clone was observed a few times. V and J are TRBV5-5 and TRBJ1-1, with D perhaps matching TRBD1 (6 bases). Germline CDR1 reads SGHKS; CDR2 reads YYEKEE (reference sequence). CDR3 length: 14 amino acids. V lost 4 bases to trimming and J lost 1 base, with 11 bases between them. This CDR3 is CASSILTGNTEAFF. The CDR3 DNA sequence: TGTGCCAGCAGCATACTGACAGGGAACACTGAAGCTTTCTTT.